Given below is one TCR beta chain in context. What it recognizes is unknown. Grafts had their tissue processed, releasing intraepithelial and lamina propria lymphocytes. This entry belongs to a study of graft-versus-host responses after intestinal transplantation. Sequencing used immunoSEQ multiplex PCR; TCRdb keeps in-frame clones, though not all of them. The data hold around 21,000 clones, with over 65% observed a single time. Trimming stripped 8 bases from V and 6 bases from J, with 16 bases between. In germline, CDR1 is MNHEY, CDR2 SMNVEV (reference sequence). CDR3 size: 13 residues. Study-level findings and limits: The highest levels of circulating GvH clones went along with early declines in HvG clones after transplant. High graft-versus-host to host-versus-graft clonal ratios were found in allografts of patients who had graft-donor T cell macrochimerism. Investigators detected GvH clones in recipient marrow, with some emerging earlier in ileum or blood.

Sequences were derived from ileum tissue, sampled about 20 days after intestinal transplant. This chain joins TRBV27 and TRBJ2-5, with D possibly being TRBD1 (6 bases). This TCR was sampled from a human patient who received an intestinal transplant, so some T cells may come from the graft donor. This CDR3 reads CASSTGIRQTQYF. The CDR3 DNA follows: TGTGCCAGCTCGACAGGAATTCGTCAGACCCAGTACTTC.